Many counts were recorded for the clone carrying this T cell receptor (beta chain). Its antigen is currently unknown. Germline V lookup: CDR1 SGHAT, CDR2 FQDESV (reference sequence). The CDR3 totals 12 residues. Trimming cost V 3 bases and J 3 bases, with 5 bases left between them. Construction of TCR beta libraries relied on iRepertoire HTBI primers and on Arm-PCR targeting CDR3 regions. In TCRdb, the multiplex PCR reads were re-called with MiXCR into one record per CDR3 protein. The repertoire holds 360,000 or so distinct CDR3 sequences, with 20% to 25% as singletons. The time point: persistent/refractory GD, antithyroid drugs over 5 years with positive TRAb. PBMC RNA served as the TCR library source. This sample is part of a study of regulatory T cells in long-lasting Graves disease. General study points: The study found TRBV28, TRBJ1-2 and TRBJ2-5 favored in persistent disease.

Sequenced material: peripheral blood mononuclear cells (PBMCs), taken when the disease was refractory, from a patient treated with antithyroid drugs. The rearrangement links TRBV11-1 to TRBJ1-2; no reliable D call. This TCR came from a woman between 40 and 55 years old with Graves disease. The CDR3 here is CASSFGDYGYTF. For the CDR3, the DNA is TGTGCCAGCAGCTTCGGGGACTATGGCTACACCTTC.